In its sample, the clone carrying this TCR beta chain was seen a few times. The antigen is not known. Sequencing used immunoSEQ multiplex PCR; TCRdb keeps in-frame clones, though not all of them. The sample shows over 80,000 clones, approximately 87% of them seen only once. This sample stems from a study of OX40 agonist ivuxolimab in advanced cancers. Study in general: Prior anti-PD-1, anti-PD-L1 or anti-CTLA-4 therapy was allowed; about 39% had some.

Germline V gene sequence: CDR1 GTSNPN, CDR2 SVGIG (reference sequence). V lost 5 bases to trimming and J lost 4 bases, with 14 bases between them. The CDR3 has 13 residues. Findings and caveats of the study: A proportion of nonresponders additionally exhibited low normalized T-cell clonal expansion.

Source: CD4+ or CD8+ T cells sorted from blood, taken in a trial of the OX40 agonist ivuxolimab. This sequence joins TRBV30 and TRBJ1-1; D gene unclear. The receptor's source is an adult with an advanced solid tumor such as melanoma, head and neck, liver or kidney cancer. For the CDR3, the DNA is TGTGCCTGGGATCTAACGGTGATCACTGAAGCTTTCTTT. Translation gives CAWDLTVITEAFF.